This entry describes one TCR beta chain. The data were taken from a study of blood T cell repertoires in COVID-19. Study-level background: Samples came from the United States, Italy and Spain, spanning acute and convalescent COVID-19.

Study processing details: Nucleated cell number was recorded as an estimate derived from reference gene primer amplification. Produced via immunoSEQ multiplex PCR; TCRdb's table is partial and in-frame only. D and trimming were read from the DNA, whereas the V and J calls and clone size are those reported in that table. The sample has 250,000 to 400,000 clones; 70% to 90% are singletons. Trimming took 4 bases from V and 6 from J; bases not matched to a gene: 9. Germline V gene lookup returns CDR1 KGHDR and CDR2 SFDVKD. The CDR3 sequence is 15 residues long. The sequencing sample was made of peripheral blood. This TCR came from a woman under 40 with COVID-19, enrolled during active disease. The chain recombines TRBV24-1 with TRBJ2-7, with 9 bases identical to TRBD1. CDR3 protein: CATSDPGQGTGEQYF. The CDR3 nucleotides read TGTGCCACCAGTGACCCCGGACAGGGGACAGGCGAGCAGTACTTC.